Listed here are 29 T cell receptor beta chains from one sample, sequenced in a study of a mutant IDH1 vaccine in newly diagnosed glioma. Generated by immunoSEQ multiplex PCR, the TCRdb table keeps only in-frame clones and is missing some. The sample has approximately 52,000 clones, 60% to 85% seen once. Specified time point: baseline, week 1 (first vaccination visit). The treatment was: pre-vaccination baseline after standard-of-care therapy. Sample: PBMCs, taken from a glioma patient treated with radiotherapy, temozolomide or both. The origin of the receptors is a woman aged 40 to 49 with glioma.

This clone was counted only a few times. The J gene is TRBJ1-1, the V gene TRBV20-1; D unclear. This CDR3 spans 11 amino acids. Germline V lookup: CDR1 DFQATT, CDR2 SNEGSKA (reference sequence). Trimming shortened V by 5 bases and J by 3 bases, and 7 bases separated the two germline ends. CDR3 in amino acids: CSAPSHTEAFF. In DNA, the CDR3 is TGCAGTGCTCCAAGTCACACTGAAGCTTTCTTT.

This sequence joins TRBV7-2 and TRBJ1-5; D not resolved. V lost 3 bases, J lost 2 bases, and 5 bases lay in between. The CDR3 is made up of 13 amino acids. Germline lookup yields CDR1 SGHTA and CDR2 FQGNSA. CDR3 sequence (DNA): TGTGCCAGCAGCTTCGGCGGCAATCAGCCCCAGCATTTT. As protein: CASSFGGNQPQHF.

This chain connects TRBV5-6 to TRBJ1-4; D might be TRBD1 (6 bases). Trimming took off 5 bases at V and 4 bases at J, with 12 bases between the two ends. Per germline, CDR1 SGHDT and CDR2 YYEEEE. The CDR3 extends over 14 amino acids. The CDR3 coding sequence is TGTGCCAGCAGTCCAAGGGGGGGTAATGAAAAACTGTTTTTT. As protein: CASSPRGGNEKLFF.

The chain employs TRBV25-1 and TRBJ2-3; no clear D gene. V was trimmed by 1 base and J by 3 bases, leaving 5 bases between them. The CDR3 contains 13 residues. CDR1 and CDR2 from the germline V gene are MGHDK and SYGVNS. The CDR3 sequence: CASSESRTDTQYF. The CDR3 DNA reads as TGTGCCAGCAGTGAATCAAGGACAGATACGCAGTATTTT.

The chain combines TRBV7-6 with TRBJ1-3, with a weak D call TRBD1 (6 bases). Trimming took off 1 base at V and 0 bases at J, with 10 bases between the two ends. This CDR3 comprises 16 residues. Germline values: CDR1 SGHVS, CDR2 FNYEAQ. CDR3 nucleotides: TGTGCCAGCAGCTTAGACACAGGGACCTCTGGAAACACCATATATTTT. Protein sequence: CASSLDTGTSGNTIYF.

This chain joins TRBV15 and TRBJ1-4; D not certain. Trimming pared 4 bases from V and 4 bases from J, leaving 10 bases between. Germline V lookup: CDR1 LNHNV, CDR2 YYDKDF (reference sequence). The CDR3 sequence is 14 residues long. The CDR3 spells CATSTRTVNEKLFF. The CDR3 DNA follows: TGTGCCACCAGCACCAGGACTGTTAATGAAAAACTGTTTTTT.

This sequence joins TRBV9 and TRBJ2-2; 9 bases line up with TRBD2. The V gene's germline CDR1 is SGDLS and CDR2 YYNGEE. The CDR3 runs to 15 residues. The J segment lost 5 bases and the V segment lost 4 bases, leaving 6 bases of the junction unmatched. This CDR3 reads CASSQTSGGTGELFF. The DNA for the CDR3 is TGTGCCAGCAGCCAGACCAGCGGGGGGACCGGGGAGCTGTTTTTT.

This clone was seen just once. The chain links TRBV7-2 to TRBJ2-3; 10 bases are a match to TRBD2. Germline V CDR1 and CDR2: SGHTA, FQGNSA. The CDR3 contains 14 residues. Germline trimming cut 5 bases from V and 4 bases from J; bases unmatched to any gene: 3. CDR3 nucleotide sequence: TGTGCCAGCAGCCCTAGCGGGGGCTCAGATACGCAGTATTTT. Encoded protein: CASSPSGGSDTQYF.

V is TRBV25-1 and J is TRBJ1-4; D ambiguous. CDR1 MGHDK and CDR2 SYGVNS come from the germline V gene. The CDR3 has 18 amino acids. Trimming took 0 bases from V and 4 from J, leaving 18 bases between them. This CDR3 is CASSEYIRVGSDNEKLFF. The CDR3 nucleotides are TGTGCCAGCAGTGAATATATAAGGGTTGGCAGCGATAATGAAAAACTGTTTTTT.

The CDR3 sequence is CAWRVKGATDYGYTF. The CDR3 DNA is TGTGCCTGGAGGGTCAAAGGGGCTACGGACTATGGCTACACCTTC. The chain combines TRBV30 with TRBJ1-2; D possibly corresponds to TRBD1 (5 bases). Trimming cost V 3 bases and J 3 bases, with 17 bases left between them. This CDR3 comprises 15 residues. Germline V gene data show CDR1 as GTSNPN and CDR2 as SVGIG (reference sequence). The full variable domain, its missing parts supplied by reference TRBV30 and TRBJ1-2, is SQTIHQWPATLVQPVGSPLSLECTVEGTSNPNLYWYRQAAGRGLQLLFYSVGIGQISSEVPQNLSASRPQDRQFILSSKKLLLSDSGFYLCAWRVKGATDYGYTFGSGTRLTVV.

The chain combines TRBV29-1 with TRBJ1-1; possible D gene TRBD1, 5 bases. V gave up 6 bases and J gave up 5 bases, with 19 bases separating them. Germline CDR1 SQVTM, CDR2 ANQGSEA. The CDR3 spans 14 residues. This CDR3 is CSVKGLPGGTEAFF. The DNA of the CDR3 is TGCAGCGTCAAGGGGCTGCCCGGGGGGACTGAAGCTTTCTTT.

This clone was observed a single time. CDR3 bases: TGTGCCAGCAGCGCCCTAACAGGGTCTTATAGCAATCAGCCCCAGCATTTT. Translated, it gives CASSALTGSYSNQPQHF. The rearrangement links TRBV11-3 to TRBJ1-5; TRBD1 is a possible D gene (6 bases). With 5 bases removed from V and 0 bases from J, the gap between germline ends came to 17 bases. Germline V CDR1 and CDR2: SGHNT, YENEEA. There are 17 residues in the CDR3.

This clone occurred a few times. The rearrangement uses TRBV6-5 and TRBJ1-2; no firm D call. Germline CDR1 and CDR2: MNHEY and SVGAGI. V shed 6 bases and J shed 0 bases, with 8 bases lying between them. CDR3 length: 13 amino acids. For the CDR3, the DNA is TGTGCCAGCAGCGGCAGCGCTAACTATGGCTACACCTTC. It codes for CASSGSANYGYTF.

V and J are TRBV9 and TRBJ2-6; tentatively, D is TRBD1 or TRBD2 (6 bases each). The CDR3 sequence is 14 residues long. Germline V CDR1 and CDR2: SGDLS, YYNGEE. V was clipped by 0 bases and J by 18 bases, with 19 bases between them. CDR3 region: CASSVVGGERDQTF. The CDR3 nucleotides are TGTGCCAGCAGCGTAGTGGGGGGCGAAAGGGACCAGACTTTC.

The CDR3: CASGLGGTALNTEAFF. The CDR3 DNA sequence: TGTGCTAGTGGTTTGGGGGGGACAGCGTTGAACACTGAAGCTTTCTTT. This chain uses TRBV12-5 with TRBJ1-1; 7 bases line up with TRBD1. Germline V gene data show CDR1 as LGHNT and CDR2 as FRNRAP. CDR3 length: 16 amino acids. Trimming took 1 base from V and 0 from J; bases not matched to a gene: 5.

In this sample, this clone is medium-sized (0.01 to 0.1%). The chain couples TRBV27 to TRBJ1-1; 7 nucleotides align to TRBD1. CDR3 length: 13 amino acids. Trimming removed 6 bases from V and 5 bases from J; junction bases left unmatched: 6. Germline lookup yields CDR1 MNHEY and CDR2 SMNVEV (reference sequence). CDR3 DNA: TGTGCCAGCAGCCCAACAGGGGATACTGAAGCTTTCTTT. Translation: CASSPTGDTEAFF.

The CDR3 bases are TGTGCCAGCAGGGAGACAGGGATCTATGGCTACACCTTC. Protein sequence: CASRETGIYGYTF. The V and J genes are TRBV6-5 and TRBJ1-2; 7 bases map to TRBD1. The CDR3 consists of 13 residues. V was clipped by 6 bases and J by 4 bases; unmatched bases: 5. Germline-derived CDR1 and CDR2 are MNHEY and SVGAGI.

V gene TRBV2 combines with J gene TRBJ1-5, with 11 positions matching TRBD1. The CDR3 is 18 residues long. Trimming cost V 6 bases and J 1 base; bases outside gene matches: 11. Germline V gives CDR1 SNHLY, CDR2 FYNNEI. For the CDR3, the DNA is TGTGCCAGCAGAAGGGGACAGGGGGTAATTGTGAGCAATCAGCCCCAGCATTTT. Protein sequence: CASRRGQGVIVSNQPQHF.

The rearrangement joins TRBV7-2 to TRBJ2-3, with 7 positions matching TRBD2. V trimming: 6 bases; J trimming: 0 bases; junction bases outside the gene matches: 6. Germline loops: CDR1 SGHTA, CDR2 FQGNSA. The CDR3 contains 15 residues. The CDR3 is CASSTRDYSTDTQYF. In DNA, the CDR3 is TGTGCCAGCAGTACCCGGGACTACAGCACAGATACGCAGTATTTT. Together with reference TRBV7-2 and TRBJ2-3, the CDR3 gives the full variable domain: GAGVSQSPSNKVTEKGKDVELRCDPISGHTALYWYRQSLGQGLEFLIYFQGNSAPDKSGLPSDRFSAERTGGSVSTLTIQRTQQEDSAVYLCASSTRDYSTDTQYFGPGTRLTVL.

The chain is built from TRBV6-5 and TRBJ2-3; 9 bases are shared with TRBD2. The V gene's germline CDR1 is MNHEY and CDR2 SVGAGI. This CDR3 region has 15 residues. V lost 5 bases and J lost 2; bases outside the gene matches: 5. Written as DNA, the CDR3 is TGTGCCAGCAGTCAGCGGGGGGCTTTCACAGATACGCAGTATTTT. Protein product: CASSQRGAFTDTQYF.

This chain joins TRBV7-9 and TRBJ2-3, with 11 bases identical to TRBD2. The CDR3 consists of 15 residues. The V segment lost 7 bases and the J segment 4 bases; nucleotides outside the gene matches: 7. Germline CDR1 SEHNR, CDR2 FQNEAQ (reference sequence). The CDR3 bases are TGTGCCAGCAATATGGGACTAGCGGACCCAGATACGCAGTATTTT. This translates into CASNMGLADPDTQYF.

The rearrangement joins TRBV10-2 to TRBJ2-7; tentative D call: TRBD1 (6 bases). V lost 8 bases to trimming and J lost 0 bases, with 14 bases between them. Germline V gene data show CDR1 as WSHSY and CDR2 as SAAADI. The CDR3 length is 14 residues. The CDR3 DNA follows: TGCGCCAGCCAGGACAGCTTCAGCTCCTACGAGCAGTACTTC. Residues: CASQDSFSSYEQYF.

The genes are TRBV9 and TRBJ2-1, with a tentative D call TRBD1 (6 bases). With 3 bases removed from V and 5 bases from J, the gap between germline ends came to 21 bases. Germline V gene data show CDR1 as SGDLS and CDR2 as YYNGEE. The CDR3 is 17 amino acids. CDR3 loop: CASSGRTGTSGDNEQFF. CDR3 coding DNA: TGTGCCAGCAGCGGGAGGACCGGGACAAGCGGCGACAATGAGCAGTTCTTC.

The chain recombines TRBV30 with TRBJ2-2; D unclear. Trimming took off 3 bases at V and 4 bases at J, with 9 bases between the two ends. Germline-derived CDR1 and CDR2 are GTSNPN and SVGIG (reference sequence). The CDR3 loop spans 13 amino acids. The CDR3 protein is CAWREFSTGELFF. In DNA, the CDR3 is TGTGCCTGGAGGGAGTTTTCCACCGGGGAGCTGTTTTTT.

The chain has TRBV7-9 and TRBJ2-2; D remains ambiguous. Germline-derived CDR1 and CDR2 are SEHNR and FQNEAQ (reference sequence). Trimming stripped 6 bases from V and 2 bases from J, with 10 bases between. CDR3 length: 14 amino acids. The CDR3 coding sequence is TGTGCCAGCAGGCTATACAGCAACACCGGGGAGCTGTTTTTT. It encodes CASRLYSNTGELFF.

V usage is TRBV5-8 and J usage is TRBJ1-2; D is undetermined. The CDR3 is 15 residues long. The V end was cut by 3 bases, the J end by 3 bases, with 15 bases between. The V gene's germline CDR1 is SGHTS and CDR2 YDEGEE. CDR3 sequence reads: CASSSYLEEDYGYTF. Written as DNA, the CDR3 is TGTGCCAGCAGCTCCTACCTAGAGGAGGACTATGGCTACACCTTC.

The CDR3 bases are TGTGCCAGCAGCGTAGCTGGACAGGGGGCCGGTGAGCAGTTCTTC. Protein product: CASSVAGQGAGEQFF. The genes are TRBV9 and TRBJ2-1; TRBD1 agrees at 11 bases. Germline lookup yields CDR1 SGDLS and CDR2 YYNGEE. Trimming removed 0 bases from V and 9 bases from J; junction bases left unmatched: 5. The CDR3 has 15 amino acids.

This clone was counted between two and nine times. This chain links TRBV30 with TRBJ1-1; 8 positions match TRBD1. CDR1 and CDR2 (germline): GTSNPN, SVGIG (reference sequence). The CDR3 covers 12 residues. The CDR3 DNA follows: TGTGCAACCGACAGGGGAGGCCCTGAAGCTTTCTTT. This translates into CATDRGGPEAFF.

The chain employs TRBV29-1 and TRBJ2-5, with a tentative D call TRBD1 (6 bases). V was shortened by 4 bases and J by 1 base, with 13 bases between the two germline ends. The CDR3 spans 14 residues. Germline assignment: CDR1 SQVTM and CDR2 ANQGSEA. The CDR3 nucleotides are TGCAGCGTTGGCCAGGGGAGCTTCCAAGAGACCCAGTACTTC. Protein sequence: CSVGQGSFQETQYF.